A single sample is the source of the 18 T cell receptor beta chains below, sequenced in a study of T cell repertoires in cytomegalovirus infection. TCRdb called the reads again in MiXCR, with one record for every CDR3 protein. The profile shows a few hundred thousand distinct CDR3 sequences, approximately 35% of them singletons. The antigens for these receptors are not known. Sequences were derived from cultured PBMCs, sampled from culture after CMV antigen stimulation. The receptor set was obtained from a human donor in good health (CMV status not recorded). Some clones in this sample may be carry-over from other donors' samples.

This sequence joins TRBV6-2 or TRBV6-3 and TRBJ2-7; TRBD1 agrees at 9 bases. With 4 bases clipped from V and 5 bases from J, the junction kept 6 bases outside the gene matches. This CDR3 comprises 14 residues. Germline loops: CDR1 MNHEY, CDR2 SVGEGT. For the CDR3, the DNA is TGTGCCAGCAGTTCCGGGACAGGGATCAACGAGCAGTACGTC. It codes for CASSSGTGINEQYV.

This clonotype was counted a single time. The chain joins TRBV28 to TRBJ1-2, with a weak D call TRBD1 (5 bases). The CDR3 sequence is 12 residues long. Germline V gene sequence: CDR1 MDHEN, CDR2 SYDVKM. CDR3 region: CAADGASYGYTF. Written as DNA, the CDR3 is TGTGCGGCCGATGGGGCTTCCTATGGCTACACCTTC.

This rearrangement joins TRBV28 to TRBJ2-7; 7 nucleotides agree with TRBD1. V lost 8 bases to trimming and J lost 6 bases; unmatched junction nucleotides: 13. Germline assignment: CDR1 MDHEN and CDR2 SYDVKM. CDR3 length equals 14 residues. The DNA for the CDR3 is TGTGCCAGCGGTAGACAGGGTTCTTCAACCGAGCAGTACTTC. Protein sequence: CASGRQGSSTEQYF. The whole variable domain, remainder taken from reference TRBV28 and TRBJ2-7, is DVKVTQSSRYLVKRTGEKVFLECVQDMDHENMFWYRQDPGLGLRLIYFSYDVKMKEKGDIPEGYSVSREKKERFSLILESASTNQTSMYLCASGRQGSSTEQYFGPGTRLTVT.

The chain links TRBV3-1 to TRBJ2-1; 7 nucleotides agree with TRBD2. The germline gives CDR1 LGHDT, CDR2 YNNKEL (reference sequence). After removal of 6 bases from V and 5 bases from J, the junction contained 4 bases not matched to a gene. The CDR3 covers 13 residues. Written as DNA, the CDR3 is TGTGCCAGCAGACAACTAGCGAACAATGAGCAGTTCTTC. It encodes CASRQLANNEQFF.

There are a few counts of this clonotype. This sequence joins TRBV6-2 or TRBV6-3 and TRBJ2-1; 12 bases line up with TRBD1. CDR3 length: 14 residues. The germline CDR1 and CDR2 sequences are MNHEY and SVGEGT. The V segment lost 8 bases and the J segment 7 bases; nucleotides outside the gene matches: 6. The CDR3 nucleotides read TGTGCCAGCGTTGGGACAGGGGGCTGGAATGAGCAGTTCTTC. Its protein product is CASVGTGGWNEQFF.

CDR3 amino acids: CASSYVRGKQGYTF. The CDR3 DNA follows: TGTGCCAGCAGTTACGTACGGGGGAAGCAAGGCTACACCTTC. The chain recombines TRBV6-5 with TRBJ1-2, with D possibly being TRBD1 (5 bases). This CDR3 spans 14 amino acids. Germline V gene data show CDR1 as MNHEY and CDR2 as SVGAGI. V gave up 2 bases and J gave up 8 bases, with 15 bases separating them.

The V and J genes are TRBV15 and TRBJ2-7; D is perhaps TRBD1 or TRBD2 (6 bases each). The CDR3 extends over 14 amino acids. V was pared by 1 base and J by 2 bases, with 9 bases between. Per germline, CDR1 LNHNV and CDR2 YYDKDF (reference sequence). CDR3 in DNA: TGTGCCACCAGCAGAGGGGGGGCTCCCTACGAGCAGTACTTC. Protein product: CATSRGGAPYEQYF.

The rearrangement links TRBV7-8 to TRBJ1-1; no definite D call. The CDR3 is 16 amino acids. Trimming cost V 2 bases and J 4 bases, with 17 bases left between them. Germline V CDR1 and CDR2: SGHVS, FQNEAQ. The CDR3 spells CASSLNRVSKTTEAFF. In DNA, the CDR3 is TGTGCCAGCAGCTTAAATCGGGTTTCCAAGACCACTGAAGCTTTCTTT.

This clonotype was found many times. The chain employs TRBV7-2 and TRBJ2-2; TRBD2 matches at 8 bases. V was pared by 2 bases and J by 1 base, with 3 bases of the junction left unmatched. This CDR3 comprises 16 residues. Germline CDR1 and CDR2: SGHTA and FQGNSA. As DNA, the CDR3 is TGTGCCAGCAGCTTACCCCGGGGGGGGAACACCGGGGAGCTGTTTTTT. It codes for CASSLPRGGNTGELFF.

This clonotype has only a few counts. The genes are TRBV7-2 and TRBJ1-2; D ambiguous. Looked up from germline, CDR1 is SGHTA and CDR2 is FQGNSA. The CDR3 totals 16 residues. Trimming stripped 4 bases from V and 1 base from J, with 16 bases between. This CDR3 is CASSYYSGLFNYGYTF. For the CDR3, the DNA is TGTGCCAGCAGCTACTACTCGGGTCTATTTAACTATGGCTACACCTTC.

The rearrangement links TRBV7-2 to TRBJ2-1; the match to TRBD1 covers 9 bases. Looked up from germline, CDR1 is SGHTA and CDR2 is FQGNSA. Germline trimming cut 2 bases from V and 5 bases from J; bases unmatched to any gene: 7. The length of the CDR3 is 16 residues. CDR3 sequence reads: CASSLTGTGRNNEQFF. Written as DNA, the CDR3 is TGTGCCAGCAGCTTAACCGGGACAGGGAGAAACAATGAGCAGTTCTTC.

The chain employs TRBV20-1 and TRBJ2-1, with D tentatively TRBD2 (6 bases). The germline V and J ends were trimmed by 6 bases and 4 bases, with 19 bases remaining between them. The CDR3 sequence is 15 residues long. Germline CDR1 DFQATT, CDR2 SNEGSKA (reference sequence). CDR3 sequence reads: CSAGGGRGLYNEQFF. The CDR3 coding sequence is TGCAGTGCGGGGGGTGGGAGAGGCTTGTACAATGAGCAGTTCTTC.

The chain recombines TRBV12-3 or TRBV12-4 with TRBJ2-4, with unresolved D. This CDR3 spans 14 amino acids. Between the trimmed V and J ends, which lost 2 bases and 8 bases, there was a span of 13 bases. CDR3 sequence (DNA): TGTGCCAGCAGTTTATTTGGGAATCGGCACATTCAGTACTTC. It yields the protein CASSLFGNRHIQYF.

The chain couples TRBV19 to TRBJ1-5; maybe TRBD1 (6 bases). The germline gives CDR1 LNHDA, CDR2 SQIVND (reference sequence). The CDR3 consists of 16 residues. V lost 5 bases to trimming and J lost 3 bases, with 17 bases between them. DNA of the CDR3: TGTGCCAGTAGTGCAACAGGGATGGGGGCCAATCAGCCCCAGCATTTT. As protein: CASSATGMGANQPQHF.

This clonotype was seen a handful of times. The junction shows a germline mismatch at one end, possibly a read error. The rearrangement uses TRBV6-6 and TRBJ1-2; the D gene is possibly TRBD1 (6 bases). The CDR3 consists of 13 residues. Per the germline V gene, CDR1 is MNHNY and CDR2 is SVGAGI (reference sequence). Here the CDR3 DNA reads TGTGCAAGCAGCAGGGACACGCGCTATGGCTACACCTTC. Its protein is CASSRDTRYGYTF.

This clonotype was recorded many times. The V and J genes are TRBV7-2 and TRBJ2-7, with a weak D call TRBD1 (6 bases). Trimming cost V 1 base and J 3 bases, with 10 bases left between them. The CDR3 consists of 14 residues. Germline values: CDR1 SGHTA, CDR2 FQGNSA. The CDR3 loop reads CASSLVQGYYEQYV. The CDR3 coding sequence is TGTGCCAGCAGCTTAGTGCAGGGGTACTACGAGCAGTACGTC.

At least ten counts were recorded for this clonotype. The chain joins TRBV7-2 to TRBJ1-6, with 8 bases identical to TRBD1. The CDR3 is made up of 15 amino acids. Germline loops: CDR1 SGHTA, CDR2 FQGNSA. V shed 1 base and J 7 bases; nucleotides not matched to a gene: 3. CDR3 DNA sequence: TGTGCCAGCAGCTTAGTAGGACAGGGCAATTCACCCCTCCACTTT. Translated, it gives CASSLVGQGNSPLHF.

The chain has TRBV18 and TRBJ2-2, with a possible D match to TRBD1 (5 bases). The V gene's germline CDR1 is KGHSH and CDR2 LQKENI. V was shortened by 3 bases and J by 1 base, with 12 bases between the two germline ends. The CDR3 is 16 residues long. CDR3 amino acids: CASSPQDTLNTGELFF. Written as DNA, the CDR3 is TGTGCCAGCTCACCCCAGGACACCTTGAACACCGGGGAGCTGTTTTTT.